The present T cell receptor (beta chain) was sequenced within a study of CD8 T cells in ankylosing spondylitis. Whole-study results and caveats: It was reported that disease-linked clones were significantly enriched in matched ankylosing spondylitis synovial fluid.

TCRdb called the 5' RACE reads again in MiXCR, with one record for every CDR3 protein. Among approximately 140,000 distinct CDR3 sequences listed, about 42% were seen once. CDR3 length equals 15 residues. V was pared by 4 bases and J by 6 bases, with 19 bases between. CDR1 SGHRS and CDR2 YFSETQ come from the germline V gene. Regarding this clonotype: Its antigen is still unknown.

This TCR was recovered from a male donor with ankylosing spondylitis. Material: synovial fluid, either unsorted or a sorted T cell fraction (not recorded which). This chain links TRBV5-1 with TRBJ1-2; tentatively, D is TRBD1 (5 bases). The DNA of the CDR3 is TGCGCCAGCAGCACCTCCCGACAGCCGGAACATGGCTACACCTTC. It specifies CASSTSRQPEHGYTF.